These T cell receptor beta chains were read from a single sample in a study of CD8 T cells in ankylosing spondylitis. TCRdb fed the 5' RACE reads into MiXCR, producing one record per CDR3 protein. The profile shows about 42,000 distinct CDR3 sequences, around 2.9% of them singletons. The sequencing sample was made of blood, either unsorted or a sorted T cell fraction (not recorded which). The source of these receptors is a male donor with ankylosing spondylitis or in good health (not recorded which). CDR3s include the opening cysteine and the closing phenylalanine or tryptophan. The D gene is left open where the match is weak. The size field is filled for only some rows; it gives once, few, many or a size class.

V,size,D,J,DNA,CDR3
TRBV9,many,.,TRBJ2-1,TGTGCCAGCAGCCCATCCGGGACTGATGAGCAGTTCTTC,CASSPSGTDEQFF
TRBV9,many,.,TRBJ2-5,TGTGCCAGCAGCCGTACCCCAAAAGAGACCCAGTACTTC,CASSRTPKETQYF
TRBV9,.,TRBD2,TRBJ2-7,TGTGCCAGCAACGCAGGTTGGACTAGTAGCGACGAGCAGCACTTC,CASNAGWTSSDEQHF
TRBV9,many,TRBD1,TRBJ1-1,TGTGCCAGCAGCGTAGATGCTGGACAGGGGATCTTGGGCACTGAAGCTTTCTTT,CASSVDAGQGILGTEAFF
TRBV9,many,.,TRBJ2-3,TGTGCCAGCAGCGTAAAAAGCGGCACAGATACGCAGTATTTT,CASSVKSGTDTQYF
TRBV9,many,TRBD2,TRBJ2-5,TGTGCCAGCAGCGTAGGGGTAGCGGGAGGTTCGGAGACCCAGTACTTC,CASSVGVAGGSETQYF
TRBV9,many,TRBD2,TRBJ2-7,TGTGCCAGCAGCGTAGCTGCGGGAGGGCCCTCCTACGAGCAGTACTTC,CASSVAAGGPSYEQYF
TRBV9,many,.,TRBJ2-1,TGTGCCAGCAGCGTAGCCGGAGCGGGCGAAAGCTCCTACAATGAGCAGTTCTTC,CASSVAGAGESSYNEQFF
TRBV9,many,TRBD1,TRBJ2-5,TGTGCCAGCAGCGTAGGTGCAGGGGGCTCGGGAGAGACCCAGTACTTC,CASSVGAGGSGETQYF
TRBV9,many,TRBD2,TRBJ2-4,TGTGCCAGCAGCGTAGGGGCGGGAGGTAGGGGAAACATTCAGTACTTC,CASSVGAGGRGNIQYF
TRBV9,many,TRBD1,TRBJ2-7,TGTGCCAGCAGCCCTCGACAGGGCCACGAGCAGTACTTC,CASSPRQGHEQYF
TRBV9,many,.,TRBJ1-1,TGTGCCAGCAGCGTAGATCCCACAGTTGAAGCTTTCTTT,CASSVDPTVEAFF
TRBV9,many,.,TRBJ2-1,TGTGCCAGCAGCGTAGCACGTGGGGGTGGGCCCAGGAATGAGCAGTTCTTC,CASSVARGGGPRNEQFF
TRBV9,many,.,TRBJ1-2,TGTGCCAGCAGCGCCGGGCCGGAGAGGAGCTATGGCTACACCTTC,CASSAGPERSYGYTF